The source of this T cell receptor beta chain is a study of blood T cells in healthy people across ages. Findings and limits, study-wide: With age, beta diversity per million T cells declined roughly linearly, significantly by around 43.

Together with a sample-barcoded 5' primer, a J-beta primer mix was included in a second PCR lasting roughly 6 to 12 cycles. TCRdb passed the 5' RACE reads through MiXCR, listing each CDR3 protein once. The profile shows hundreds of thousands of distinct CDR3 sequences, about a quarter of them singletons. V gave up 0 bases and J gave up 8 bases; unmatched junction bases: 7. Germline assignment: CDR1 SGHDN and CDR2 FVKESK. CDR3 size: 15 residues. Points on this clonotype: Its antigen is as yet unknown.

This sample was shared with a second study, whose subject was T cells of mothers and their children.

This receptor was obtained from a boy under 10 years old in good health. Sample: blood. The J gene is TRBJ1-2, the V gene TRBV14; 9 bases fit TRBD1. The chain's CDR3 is CASSQDPTGGLGYTF. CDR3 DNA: TGTGCCAGCAGCCAAGATCCCACAGGGGGCTTGGGCTACACCTTC.